Sequencing of this TCR beta chain was carried out in a study of T cell responses to AZD1222 COVID-19 vaccine. Repertoires were generated with immunoSEQ multiplex PCR, while TCRdb's copy carries only in-frame clones and drops some. The table lists about 120,000 clones, 75% to 95% of them singletons. Trimming pared 3 bases from V and 6 bases from J, leaving 9 bases between. CDR3 length: 13 residues. The sequence came from an adult in good health. The sequencing used peripheral blood, collected on day 0 of AZD1222 vaccination. This chain uses TRBV12-3 or TRBV12-4 with TRBJ2-4; D is undetermined. CDR3 loop: CASSFQASNIQYF. CDR3 sequence (DNA): TGTGCCAGCAGTTTCCAGGCTTCAAACATTCAGTACTTC.